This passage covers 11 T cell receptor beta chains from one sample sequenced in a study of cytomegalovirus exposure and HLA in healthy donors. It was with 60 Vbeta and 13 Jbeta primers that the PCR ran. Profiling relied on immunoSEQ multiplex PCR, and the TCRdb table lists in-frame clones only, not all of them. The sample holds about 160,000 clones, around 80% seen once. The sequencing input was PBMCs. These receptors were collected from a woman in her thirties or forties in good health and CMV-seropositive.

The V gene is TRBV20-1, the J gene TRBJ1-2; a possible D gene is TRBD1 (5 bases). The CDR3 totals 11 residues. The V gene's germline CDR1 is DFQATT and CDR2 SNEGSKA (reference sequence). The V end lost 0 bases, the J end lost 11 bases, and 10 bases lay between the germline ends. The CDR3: CSARDRGEYTF. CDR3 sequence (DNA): TGCAGTGCTAGAGACCGGGGGGAGTACACCTTC.

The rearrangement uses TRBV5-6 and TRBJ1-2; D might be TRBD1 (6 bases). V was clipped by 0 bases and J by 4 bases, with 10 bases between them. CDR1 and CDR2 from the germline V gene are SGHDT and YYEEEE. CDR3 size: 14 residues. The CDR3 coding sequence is TGTGCCAGCAGCTTGGGAGGGGGTATCTATGGCTACACCTTC. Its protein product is CASSLGGGIYGYTF.

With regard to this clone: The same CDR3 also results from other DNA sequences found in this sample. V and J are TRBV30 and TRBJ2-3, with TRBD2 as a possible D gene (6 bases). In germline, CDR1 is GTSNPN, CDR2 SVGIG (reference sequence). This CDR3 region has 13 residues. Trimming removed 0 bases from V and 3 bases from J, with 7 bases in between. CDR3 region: CAWSVGGTDTQYF. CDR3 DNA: TGTGCCTGGAGTGTCGGAGGGACAGATACGCAGTATTTT.

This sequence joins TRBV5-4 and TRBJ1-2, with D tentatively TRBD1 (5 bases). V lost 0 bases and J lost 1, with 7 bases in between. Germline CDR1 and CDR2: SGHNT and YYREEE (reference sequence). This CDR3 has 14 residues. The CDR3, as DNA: TGTGCCAGCAGCTTGGCAGGGATTAACTATGGCTACACCTTC. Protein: CASSLAGINYGYTF.

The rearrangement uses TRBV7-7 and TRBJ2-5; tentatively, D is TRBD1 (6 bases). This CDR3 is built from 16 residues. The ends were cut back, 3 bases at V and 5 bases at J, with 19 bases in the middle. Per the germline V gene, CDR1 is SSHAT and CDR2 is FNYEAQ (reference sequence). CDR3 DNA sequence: TGTGCCAGCAGCTTTTCCCCCGCAGGCGGACAGGAGACCCAGTACTTC. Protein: CASSFSPAGGQETQYF.

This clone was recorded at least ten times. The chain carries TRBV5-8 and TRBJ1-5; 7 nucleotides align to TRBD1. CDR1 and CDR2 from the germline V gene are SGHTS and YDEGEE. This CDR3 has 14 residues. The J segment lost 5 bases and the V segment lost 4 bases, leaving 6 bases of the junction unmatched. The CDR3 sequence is CASSVDRVDQPQHF. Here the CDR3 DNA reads TGTGCCAGCAGCGTCGACAGGGTGGATCAGCCCCAGCATTTT.

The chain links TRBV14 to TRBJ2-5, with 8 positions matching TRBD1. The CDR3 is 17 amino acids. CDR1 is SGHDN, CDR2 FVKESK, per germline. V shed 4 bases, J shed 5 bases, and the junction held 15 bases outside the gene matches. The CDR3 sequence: CASSPRGQALGRETQYF. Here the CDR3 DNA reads TGTGCCAGCAGCCCCCGGGGACAGGCCCTAGGGAGGGAGACCCAGTACTTC. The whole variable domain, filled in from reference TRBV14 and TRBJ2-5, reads EAGVTQFPSHSVIEKGQTVTLRCDPISGHDNLYWYRRVMGKEIKFLLHFVKESKQDESGMPNNRFLAERTGGTYSTLKVQPAELEDSGVYFCASSPRGQALGRETQYFGPGTRLLVL.

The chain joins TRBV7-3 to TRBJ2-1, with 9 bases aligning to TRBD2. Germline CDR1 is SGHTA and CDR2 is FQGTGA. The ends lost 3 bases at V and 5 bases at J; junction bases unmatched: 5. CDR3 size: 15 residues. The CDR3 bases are TGTGCCAGCAGCTTGGGGCGGGGGGGTAACAATGAGCAGTTCTTC. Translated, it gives CASSLGRGGNNEQFF.

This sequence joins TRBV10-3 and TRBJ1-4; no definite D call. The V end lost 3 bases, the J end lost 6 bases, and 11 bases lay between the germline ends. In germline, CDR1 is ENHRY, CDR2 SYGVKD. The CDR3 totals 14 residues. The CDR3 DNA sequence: TGTGCCATCAGTGATTCAGGCTTTGATGAAAAACTGTTTTTT. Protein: CAISDSGFDEKLFF.

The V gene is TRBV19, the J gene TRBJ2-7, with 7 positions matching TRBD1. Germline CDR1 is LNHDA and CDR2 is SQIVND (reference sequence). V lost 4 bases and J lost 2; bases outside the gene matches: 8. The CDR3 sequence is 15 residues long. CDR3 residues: CASSTNRGQTYEQYF. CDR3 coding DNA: TGTGCCAGTAGTACCAACAGGGGCCAGACCTACGAGCAGTACTTC.

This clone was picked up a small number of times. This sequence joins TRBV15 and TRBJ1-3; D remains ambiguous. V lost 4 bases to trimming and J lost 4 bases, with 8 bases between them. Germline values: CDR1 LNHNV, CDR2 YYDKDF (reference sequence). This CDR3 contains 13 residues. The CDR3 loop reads CATSKHLGNTIYF. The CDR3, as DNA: TGTGCCACCAGCAAACACCTCGGAAACACCATATATTTT.